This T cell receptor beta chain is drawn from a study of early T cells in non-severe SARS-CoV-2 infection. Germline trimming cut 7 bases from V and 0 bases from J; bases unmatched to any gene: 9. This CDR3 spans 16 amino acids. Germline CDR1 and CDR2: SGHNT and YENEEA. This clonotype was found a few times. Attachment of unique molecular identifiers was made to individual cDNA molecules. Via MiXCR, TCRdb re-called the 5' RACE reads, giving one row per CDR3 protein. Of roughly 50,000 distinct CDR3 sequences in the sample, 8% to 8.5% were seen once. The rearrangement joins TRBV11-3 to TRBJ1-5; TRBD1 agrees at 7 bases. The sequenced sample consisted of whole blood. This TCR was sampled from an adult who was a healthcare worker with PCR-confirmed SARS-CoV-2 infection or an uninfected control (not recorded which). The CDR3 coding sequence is TGTGCCAGCATCCCGGACAGGCGCTATAGCAATCAGCCCCAGCATTTT. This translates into CASIPDRRYSNQPQHF.